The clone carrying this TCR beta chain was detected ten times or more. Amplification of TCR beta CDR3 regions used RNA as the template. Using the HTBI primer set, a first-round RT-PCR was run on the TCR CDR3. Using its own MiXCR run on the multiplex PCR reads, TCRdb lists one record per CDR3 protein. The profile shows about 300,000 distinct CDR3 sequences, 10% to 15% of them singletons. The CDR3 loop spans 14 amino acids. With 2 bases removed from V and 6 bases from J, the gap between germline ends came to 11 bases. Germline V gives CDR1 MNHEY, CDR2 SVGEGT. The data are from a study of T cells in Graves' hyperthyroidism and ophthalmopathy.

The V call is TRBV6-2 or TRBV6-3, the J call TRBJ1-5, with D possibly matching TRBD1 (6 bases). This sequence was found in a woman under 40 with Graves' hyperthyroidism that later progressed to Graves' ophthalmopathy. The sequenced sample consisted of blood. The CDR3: CASSYRGLSQPQHF. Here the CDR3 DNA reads TGTGCCAGCAGTTACCGGGGGCTCAGTCAGCCCCAGCATTTT.